These T cell receptor beta chains were read from a single sample in a study of response to subunit inactivated influenza vaccine. TCRdb reprocessed the RT-PCR reads with MiXCR, giving one entry per CDR3 protein. The repertoire holds more than 700,000 distinct CDR3 sequences, with 21% as singletons. Sample: PBMCs from blood, taken roughly 5 days after vaccination. These receptors were taken from a man over 45 who received an inactivated influenza vaccine. Both conserved end residues are part of each CDR3. A D gene is named only where the DNA matches it firmly. A row's size may be missing; if present it is once, few, many or a size class.

TRBV5-1	TRBJ2-7	many	TRBD2	TGCGCCAGCAGCTTGACTAGCGGGGCAACCTACGAGCAGTACTTC	CASSLTSGATYEQYF
TRBV5-1	TRBJ2-3	-	TRBD1	TGCGCCAGCAGCATTGGGACAGGGGGACCAGATACGCAGTATTTT	CASSIGTGGPDTQYF
TRBV5-1	TRBJ1-2	-	TRBD1	TGCGCCAGCAGCTTGACAGGGGAGGCTGGCTACACCTTC	CASSLTGEAGYTF
TRBV9	TRBJ2-3	few	TRBD2	TGTGCCAGCAGTAGCGGGAGTGCGACAGATACGCAGTATTTT	CASSSGSATDTQYF
TRBV4-3	TRBJ2-5	few	-	TGCGCCAGCAGCCAAGATTTCGGCGGGGCCTCCTACTTC	CASSQDFGGASYF
TRBV6-2/TRBV6-3	TRBJ1-2	many	-	TGTGCCAGCAGGCCTCTTGGATCTAACTATGGCTACACCTTC	CASRPLGSNYGYTF
TRBV6-1	TRBJ2-1	once	-	TGTGCCAGCAGCCCAAGGAATAGGCACAATGAGCAGTTCTTC	CASSPRNRHNEQFF
TRBV6-2/TRBV6-3	TRBJ2-7	-	-	TGTGCCAGCAGTTACTCAACGGGCAGCGAGCAGTACTTC	CASSYSTGSEQYF
TRBV19	TRBJ1-5	-	-	TGTGCCAGTAGTCTCCGGACTACCTACAATCAGCCCCAGCATTTT	CASSLRTTYNQPQHF
TRBV7-2	TRBJ2-1	few	-	TGTGCCAGCAGCTTATCAGGGGCTATCTCCTACAATGAGCAGTTCTTC	CASSLSGAISYNEQFF
TRBV20-1	TRBJ2-7	few	-	TGCAGTGCTAGAGATGTTAGCGGAACCTACGAGCAGTACTTC	CSARDVSGTYEQYF
TRBV20-1	TRBJ2-5	-	TRBD2	TGCAGTGCTGGGCTAGCGGGGCAAGAGACCCAGTACTTC	CSAGLAGQETQYF
TRBV7-2	TRBJ2-7	few	TRBD2	TGTGCCAGCAGCACAAATAGCGGGAGGGTGTACGAGCAGTACTTC	CASSTNSGRVYEQYF
TRBV6-2/TRBV6-3	TRBJ2-4	-	TRBD2	TGTGCCAGCAGGTTGGGCGCGGGAGAATTGGACATTCAGTACTTC	CASRLGAGELDIQYF
TRBV6-5	TRBJ2-1	-	-	TGTGCCAGCAGTTACATACGGTCCTCCTACAATGAGCAGTTCTTC	CASSYIRSSYNEQFF
TRBV10-3	TRBJ2-3	-	TRBD2	TGTGCCATCAGCCGAGTGGGCGGGAGTACAGATACGCAGTATTTT	CAISRVGGSTDTQYF
TRBV28	TRBJ2-7	few	-	TGTGCCAGCAGTGGAATAAATAAGGGACAGGGGCGACTAGCGGGGTATAACTACGAGCAGTACTTC	CASSGINKGQGRLAGYNYEQYF
TRBV20-1	TRBJ2-5	-	TRBD2	TGCAGTGCTAGATCCCTGTCTAGCGGGGGGCTCTACCAAGAGACCCAGTACTTC	CSARSLSSGGLYQETQYF
TRBV20-1	TRBJ2-7	few	TRBD1	TGCAGTGCTAGAGAAACCGGGACAGGGGCCAACGAGCAGTACTTC	CSARETGTGANEQYF
TRBV10-3	TRBJ2-2	few	-	TGTGCCATCAGTGAGGATCGGAACACCGGGGAGCTGTTTTTT	CAISEDRNTGELFF
TRBV5-6	TRBJ2-3	-	-	TGTGCCAGCAGCCGAGGACTCATTTTATATTATATTGACACAGATACGCAGTATTTT	CASSRGLILYYIDTDTQYF
TRBV10-3	TRBJ2-1	few	-	TGTGCCATCAGTGGGACGAACAATGAGCAGTTCTTC	CAISGTNNEQFF
TRBV9	TRBJ2-7	-	TRBD2	TGTGCCAGCAGCTCTAGCGGACTGAGCTCCTACGAGCAGTACTTC	CASSSSGLSSYEQYF
TRBV24-1	TRBJ2-3	-	TRBD2	TGTGCCACCGGAGGGAGAGGACTAGCGGACACAGATACGCAGTATTTT	CATGGRGLADTDTQYF
TRBV5-1	TRBJ2-5	few	-	TGCGCCAGCAGCTTGGTTGGGGGCATCGAGACCCAGTACTTC	CASSLVGGIETQYF
TRBV29-1	TRBJ2-5	many	TRBD1	TGCAGCGTGGTGACAGGGGGGCAAGAGACCCAGTACTTC	CSVVTGGQETQYF
TRBV20-1	TRBJ2-3	few	-	TGCAGTGCTAGAGATCTTCGGGCAGGAAGCACAGATACGCAGTATTTT	CSARDLRAGSTDTQYF
TRBV20-1	TRBJ2-1	-	TRBD2	TGCAGTGCCCTACTAGCGGGAAGTGTTCAGGCGTACAATGAGCAGTTCTTC	CSALLAGSVQAYNEQFF
TRBV20-1	TRBJ1-6	-	-	TGCAGTGCTAGAGACCCGGAGAGACTCTCCTATAATTCACCCCTCCACTTT	CSARDPERLSYNSPLHF
TRBV25-1	TRBJ1-3	few	-	TGTGCCAGCAGTGAAGACCGTAGACTCGTTGGGGGAAACACCATATATTTT	CASSEDRRLVGGNTIYF
TRBV7-9	TRBJ1-1	-	-	TGTGCCAGCAGCCATATGCGATCTGACACTGAAGCTTTCTTT	CASSHMRSDTEAFF
TRBV12-3/TRBV12-4	TRBJ2-3	-	TRBD2	TGTGCCAGCAGCTCCACTAGCGGGGGGCGAGGTACGCAGTATTTT	CASSSTSGGRGTQYF
TRBV6-2/TRBV6-3	TRBJ2-7	-	-	TGTGCCAGCATTGGGACCTCCTACGAGCAGTACTTC	CASIGTSYEQYF
TRBV20-1	TRBJ1-1	few	TRBD1	TGCAGTGCTAGAGATCTGACAGGGAGAAGGACTGAAGCTTTCTTT	CSARDLTGRRTEAFF
TRBV7-2	TRBJ2-7	-	TRBD1	TGTGCCAGCAGCTTAGTAGGAGGACAGGGGGCCTACGAGCAGTACTTC	CASSLVGGQGAYEQYF
TRBV7-2	TRBJ1-3	few	-	TGTGCCAGCAGCTTAGCGTTCGTCTCGGACACCATATATTTT	CASSLAFVSDTIYF
TRBV4-2	TRBJ2-3	-	-	TGTGCCAGCAGCCAAGTGCGGCCTAGCACAGATACGCAGTATTTT	CASSQVRPSTDTQYF
TRBV7-2	TRBJ1-1	few	-	TGTGCCAGCAGCTTCGAGGCGAACACTGAAGCTTTCTTT	CASSFEANTEAFF
TRBV30	TRBJ2-3	few	-	TGTGCCTGGAGACAAATCCCTACAGGGGATACGCAGTATTTT	CAWRQIPTGDTQYF
TRBV4-1	TRBJ2-7	-	-	TGCGCCAGCAGCCAAGATGACAGTTCCTCCTACGAGCAGTACTTC	CASSQDDSSSYEQYF
TRBV6-1	TRBJ1-1	-	-	TGTGCCAGCAGTCCAGCAGGACAAGGGACTGAAGCTTTCTTT	CASSPAGQGTEAFF
TRBV7-3	TRBJ2-1	few	-	TGTGCCAGCAGCTTAACAAGGGACGGCTACAATGAGCAGTTCTTC	CASSLTRDGYNEQFF
TRBV9	TRBJ2-2	-	-	TGTGCCAGCAGCGTAGCAGGGGAATGGACCGGGGAGCTGTTTTTT	CASSVAGEWTGELFF
TRBV7-9	TRBJ2-1	-	-	TGTGCCAGCAGCGAAACAGGGCAGGGTCTCAATGAGCAGTTCTTC	CASSETGQGLNEQFF
TRBV5-1	TRBJ2-1	few	TRBD2	TGCGCCAGCAGCTTCGGACTAGCGGGGACGCGATACAATGAGCAGTTCTTC	CASSFGLAGTRYNEQFF
TRBV12-3/TRBV12-4	TRBJ2-7	-	TRBD2	TGTGCCAGCAGTTTACGGGTAGCGGGGGGTTTCTACGAGCAGTACTTC	CASSLRVAGGFYEQYF
TRBV20-1	TRBJ2-7	few	TRBD2	TGCAGTGCTAAGACTAGCGGAGGGGACGAGCAGTACTTC	CSAKTSGGDEQYF
TRBV4-2	TRBJ2-2	many	TRBD1	TGTGCCAGCAGCCAAGGTTCAGGGGGCACGAACACCGGGGAGCTGTTTTTT	CASSQGSGGTNTGELFF
TRBV7-2	TRBJ2-1	-	-	TGTGCCAGCAGTTTCCAATCCTATGAGCAGTTCTTC	CASSFQSYEQFF
TRBV19	TRBJ1-5	-	TRBD1	TGTGCCAGTAGCATGACAGGGAACAATCAGCCCCAGCATTTT	CASSMTGNNQPQHF
TRBV18	TRBJ2-5	-	TRBD2	TGTGCCAGCTCACCCGCTCCGGGAGGTACCAAGGAGGAGACCCAGTACTTC	CASSPAPGGTKEETQYF
TRBV21-1	TRBJ2-7	few	-	TGTGCCAGCAGCATAGATGGTAAGGGAAAACTAGGAGCCCACGAGCAGTACTTC	CASSIDGKGKLGAHEQYF
TRBV6-1	TRBJ2-5	-	TRBD2	TGTGCCAGCACCCTGGGACTAGCGGGAGCGACGCGAGAGACCCAGTACTTC	CASTLGLAGATRETQYF
TRBV7-2	TRBJ2-5	many	-	TGTGCCAGCAGCTTATTCCCGGGGGTCCAAGAGACCCAGTACTTC	CASSLFPGVQETQYF
TRBV6-1	TRBJ2-7	few	-	TGTGCCAGCGCGCAAGGAGGGGTCCACGAGCAGTACTTC	CASAQGGVHEQYF
TRBV20-1	TRBJ1-3	few	-	TGCAGTGCGACCGTTCGGAACTCTGGAAACACCATATATTTT	CSATVRNSGNTIYF
TRBV10-3	TRBJ2-7	-	TRBD1	TGTGCCATCAGCCGGGACAGGGATGGCGAGCAGTACTTC	CAISRDRDGEQYF
TRBV15	TRBJ2-3	-	-	TGTGCCACCAGCAGAGATACGGGACGTTCTACCGTGAATACGCAGTATTTT	CATSRDTGRSTVNTQYF
TRBV6-5	TRBJ1-2	-	-	TGTGCCAGCAGTTCCCTTGGGGGGACCCCTATCCGCTACACCTTC	CASSSLGGTPIRYTF
TRBV28	TRBJ1-6	-	-	TGTGCCAGCAGTTTAGCACTGTATAATTCACCCCTCCACTTT	CASSLALYNSPLHF